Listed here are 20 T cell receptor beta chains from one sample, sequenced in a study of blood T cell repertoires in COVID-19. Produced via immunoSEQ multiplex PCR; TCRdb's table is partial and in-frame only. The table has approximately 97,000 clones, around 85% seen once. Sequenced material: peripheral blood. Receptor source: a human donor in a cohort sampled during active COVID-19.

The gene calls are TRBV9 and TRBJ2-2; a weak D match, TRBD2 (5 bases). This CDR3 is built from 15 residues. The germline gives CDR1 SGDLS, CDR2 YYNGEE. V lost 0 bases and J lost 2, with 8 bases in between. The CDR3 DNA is TGTGCCAGCAGCGTAGGCGGGTCAAACACCGGGGAGCTGTTTTTT. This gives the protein CASSVGGSNTGELFF.

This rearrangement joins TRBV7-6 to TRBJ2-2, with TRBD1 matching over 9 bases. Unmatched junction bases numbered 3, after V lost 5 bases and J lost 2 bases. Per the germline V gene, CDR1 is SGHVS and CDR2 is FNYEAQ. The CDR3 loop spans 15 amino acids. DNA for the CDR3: TGTGCCAGCAGCCGACAGGGGGAAAACACCGGGGAGCTGTTTTTT. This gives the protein CASSRQGENTGELFF.

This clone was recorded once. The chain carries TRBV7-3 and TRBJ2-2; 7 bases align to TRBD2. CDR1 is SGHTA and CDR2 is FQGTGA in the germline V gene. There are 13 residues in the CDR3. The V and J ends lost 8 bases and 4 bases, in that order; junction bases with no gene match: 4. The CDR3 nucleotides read TGTGCCAGCGCTAGCGGCGGCACCGGGGAGCTGTTTTTT. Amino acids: CASASGGTGELFF.

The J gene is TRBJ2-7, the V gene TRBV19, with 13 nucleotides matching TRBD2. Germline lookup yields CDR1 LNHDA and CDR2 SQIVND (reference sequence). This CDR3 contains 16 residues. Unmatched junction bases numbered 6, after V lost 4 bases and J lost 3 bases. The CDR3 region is CASSNPGLAGSYEQYF. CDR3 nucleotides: TGTGCCAGTAGTAACCCGGGACTAGCGGGGAGCTACGAGCAGTACTTC.

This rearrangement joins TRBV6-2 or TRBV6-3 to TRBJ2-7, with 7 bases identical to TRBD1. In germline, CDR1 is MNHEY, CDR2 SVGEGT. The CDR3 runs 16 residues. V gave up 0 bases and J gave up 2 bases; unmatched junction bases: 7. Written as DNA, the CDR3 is TGTGCCAGCAGTTACTCGCCGACAGGGTCCCCCTACGAGCAGTACTTC. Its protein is CASSYSPTGSPYEQYF.

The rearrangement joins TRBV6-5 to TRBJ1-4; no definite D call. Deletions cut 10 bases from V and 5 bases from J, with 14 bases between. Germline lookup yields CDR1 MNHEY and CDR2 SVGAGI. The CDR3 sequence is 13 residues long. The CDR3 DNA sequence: TGTGCCACCAGGCGAGGGATGAATGAAAAACTGTTTTTT. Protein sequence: CATRRGMNEKLFF.

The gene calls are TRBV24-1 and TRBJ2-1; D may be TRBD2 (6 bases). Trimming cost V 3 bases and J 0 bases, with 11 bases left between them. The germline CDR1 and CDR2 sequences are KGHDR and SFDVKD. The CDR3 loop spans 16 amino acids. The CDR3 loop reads CATSDSGRSSYNEQFF. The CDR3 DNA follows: TGTGCCACCAGTGATAGCGGGCGAAGCTCCTACAATGAGCAGTTCTTC.

The CDR3 sequence: CASTLDAQPGYGYTF. For the CDR3, the DNA is TGTGCCAGCACCCTCGACGCCCAGCCGGGGTATGGCTACACCTTC. The gene calls are TRBV11-2 and TRBJ1-2; no reliable D call. CDR1 is SGHAT and CDR2 is FQNNGV in the germline V gene. Trimming stripped 7 bases from V and 5 bases from J, with 20 bases between. The CDR3 runs to 15 residues. The complete variable domain, with remaining parts taken from reference TRBV11-2 and TRBJ1-2, reads EAGVAQSPRYKIIEKRQSVAFWCNPISGHATLYWYQQILGQGPKLLIQFQNNGVVDDSQLPKDRFSAERLKGVDSTLKIQPAKLEDSAVYLCASTLDAQPGYGYTFGSGTRLTVV.

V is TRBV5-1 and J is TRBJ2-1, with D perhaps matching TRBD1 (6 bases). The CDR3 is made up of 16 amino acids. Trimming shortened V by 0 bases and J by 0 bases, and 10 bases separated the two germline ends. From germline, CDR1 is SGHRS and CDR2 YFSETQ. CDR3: CASSLDGQHSYNEQFF. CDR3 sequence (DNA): TGCGCCAGCAGCTTGGATGGACAGCACTCCTACAATGAGCAGTTCTTC. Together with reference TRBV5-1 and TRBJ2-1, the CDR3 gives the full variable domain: KAGVTQTPRYLIKTRGQQVTLSCSPISGHRSVSWYQQTPGQGLQFLFEYFSETQRNKGNFPGRFSGRQFSNSRSEMNVSTLELGDSALYLCASSLDGQHSYNEQFFGPGTRLTVL.

As DNA, the CDR3 is TGTGCCTGGAGTAGGGACAGGGGGCTTAATCAGCCCCAGCATTTT. It codes for CAWSRDRGLNQPQHF. The chain carries TRBV30 and TRBJ1-5, with 12 bases lining up with TRBD1. CDR3 length: 15 residues. CDR1 and CDR2 (germline): GTSNPN, SVGIG (reference sequence). V gave up 2 bases and J gave up 4 bases; unmatched junction bases: 3.

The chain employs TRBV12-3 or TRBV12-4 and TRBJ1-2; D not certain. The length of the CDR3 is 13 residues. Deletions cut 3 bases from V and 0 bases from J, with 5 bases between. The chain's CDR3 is CASSFLPNYGYTF. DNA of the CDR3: TGTGCCAGCAGTTTTCTCCCTAACTATGGCTACACCTTC.

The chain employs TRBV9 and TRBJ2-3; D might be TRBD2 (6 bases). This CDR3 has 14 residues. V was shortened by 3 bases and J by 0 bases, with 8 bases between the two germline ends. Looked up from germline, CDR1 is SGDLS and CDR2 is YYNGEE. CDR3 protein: CASSEEGSTDTQYF. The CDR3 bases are TGTGCCAGCAGCGAGGAGGGAAGCACAGATACGCAGTATTTT.

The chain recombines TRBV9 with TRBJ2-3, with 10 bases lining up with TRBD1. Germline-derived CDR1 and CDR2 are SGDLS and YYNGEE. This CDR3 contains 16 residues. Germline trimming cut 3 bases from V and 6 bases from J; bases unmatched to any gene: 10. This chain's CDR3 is CASSDYGTGAVDTQYF. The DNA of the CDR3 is TGTGCCAGCAGCGACTACGGGACAGGGGCGGTTGATACGCAGTATTTT.

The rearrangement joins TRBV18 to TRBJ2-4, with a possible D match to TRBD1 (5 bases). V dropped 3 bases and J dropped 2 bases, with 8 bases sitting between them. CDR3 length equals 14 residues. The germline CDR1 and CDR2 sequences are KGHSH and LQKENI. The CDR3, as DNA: TGTGCCAGCTCACCGGGGCAGACCAAAAACATTCAGTACTTC. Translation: CASSPGQTKNIQYF.

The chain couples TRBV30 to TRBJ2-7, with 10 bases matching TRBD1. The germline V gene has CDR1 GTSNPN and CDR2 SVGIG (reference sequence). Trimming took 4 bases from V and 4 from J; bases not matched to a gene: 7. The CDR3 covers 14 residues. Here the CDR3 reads CAWTGTGAEYEQYF. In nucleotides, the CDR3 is TGTGCCTGGACAGGGACAGGGGCTGAGTACGAGCAGTACTTC. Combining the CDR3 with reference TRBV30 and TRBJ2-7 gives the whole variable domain SQTIHQWPATLVQPVGSPLSLECTVEGTSNPNLYWYRQAAGRGLQLLFYSVGIGQISSEVPQNLSASRPQDRQFILSSKKLLLSDSGFYLCAWTGTGAEYEQYFGPGTRLTVT.

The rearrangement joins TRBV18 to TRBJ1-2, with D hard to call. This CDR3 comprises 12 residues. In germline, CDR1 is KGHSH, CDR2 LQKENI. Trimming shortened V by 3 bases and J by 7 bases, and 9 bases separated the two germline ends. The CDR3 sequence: CASSPAGFGYTF. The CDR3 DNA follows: TGTGCCAGCTCACCGGCCGGGTTTGGCTACACCTTC.

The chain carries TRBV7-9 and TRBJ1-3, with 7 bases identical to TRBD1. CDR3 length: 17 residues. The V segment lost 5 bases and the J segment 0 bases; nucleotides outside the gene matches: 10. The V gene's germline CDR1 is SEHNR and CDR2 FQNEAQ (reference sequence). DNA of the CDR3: TGTGCCAGCAGCCCTAAGGGGACAGAACTCTCTGGAAACACCATATATTTT. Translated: CASSPKGTELSGNTIYF.

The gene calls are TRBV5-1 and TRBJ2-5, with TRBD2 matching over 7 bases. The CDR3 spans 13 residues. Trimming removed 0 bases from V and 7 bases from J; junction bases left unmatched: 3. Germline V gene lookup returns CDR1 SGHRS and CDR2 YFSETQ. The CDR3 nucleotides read TGCGCCAGCAGCTTGGGCGGGAGCGGGACCCAGTACTTC. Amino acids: CASSLGGSGTQYF.

Here the CDR3 reads CASSLGQGGNEQYF. The CDR3, as DNA: TGTGCCAGCAGCTTGGGACAGGGTGGGAACGAGCAGTACTTC. The chain has TRBV5-6 and TRBJ2-7, with 7 bases that match TRBD1. Germline CDR1 SGHDT, CDR2 YYEEEE. J lost 5 bases, V lost 0 bases, and 5 bases had no gene match. The CDR3 covers 14 residues.

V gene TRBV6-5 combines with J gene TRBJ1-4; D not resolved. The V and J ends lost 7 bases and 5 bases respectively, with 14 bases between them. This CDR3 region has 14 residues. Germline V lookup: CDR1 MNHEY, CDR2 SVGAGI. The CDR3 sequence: CASNSGTRNEKLFF. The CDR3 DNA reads TGTGCCAGCAACAGCGGTACTAGGAATGAAAAACTGTTTTTT.